The 9 T cell receptor beta chains below all came from one sample that was sequenced in a study of T cell repertoires in cytomegalovirus infection. TCRdb processed the reads anew with MiXCR; each CDR3 protein has one entry. The data hold about 600,000 distinct CDR3 sequences, with approximately 25% observed a single time. The specimen was CD8+ T cells from PBMCs. The origin of the receptors is a human donor in good health (CMV status not recorded). Some clones in this sample may be carry-over from other donors' samples.

This clonotype was counted between two and nine times. The chain recombines TRBV19 with TRBJ2-1, with unresolved D. Trimming cost V 11 bases and J 1 base, with 6 bases left between them. The CDR3 has 11 amino acids. CDR1 is LNHDA, CDR2 SQIVND, per germline (reference sequence). The CDR3 loop reads CAVGSYNEQFF. In DNA form, the CDR3 reads TGTGCCGTGGGGTCCTACAATGAGCAGTTCTTC.

This clonotype has a count of ten or more. The CDR3 protein is CASSPWRAGDGETQYF. CDR3 bases: TGTGCCAGCAGCCCCTGGAGGGCGGGGGATGGAGAGACCCAGTACTTC. The J gene is TRBJ2-5, the V gene TRBV7-2, with 7 bases matching TRBD2. The CDR3 sequence is 16 residues long. With V trimmed by 5 bases and J by 4 bases, 13 bases remained unmatched. Germline V gene lookup returns CDR1 SGHTA and CDR2 FQGNSA. Filled out from reference TRBV7-2 and TRBJ2-5, the complete variable domain reads GAGVSQSPSNKVTEKGKDVELRCDPISGHTALYWYRQSLGQGLEFLIYFQGNSAPDKSGLPSDRFSAERTGGSVSTLTIQRTQQEDSAVYLCASSPWRAGDGETQYFGPGTRLLVL.

Turning to this clonotype: Just one base apart from a much larger clone, this may be a read error. The genes are TRBV10-2 and TRBJ2-1; 7 nucleotides match TRBD2. The CDR3 has 18 amino acids. Germline trimming cut 4 bases from V and 4 bases from J; bases unmatched to any gene: 16. Germline-derived CDR1 and CDR2 are WSHSY and SAAADI. CDR3: CASSGSVLAGVRYNEQFF. The CDR3 DNA follows: TGCGCCAGCAGTGGTTCCGTTTTAGCGGGTGTTCGATACAATGAGCAGTTCTTC.

CDR3 amino acids: CASSFSVAYEQYF. The CDR3 DNA reads as TGTGCCAGCAGTTTCTCAGTGGCCTACGAGCAGTACTTC. J is TRBJ2-7 and V is TRBV27; D not resolved. There are 13 residues in the CDR3. Germline V CDR1 and CDR2: MNHEY, SMNVEV (reference sequence). Trimming removed 3 bases from V and 2 bases from J, with 8 bases in between.

This clonotype has just a few counts. The CDR3 is CASSLAAGVRAEAFF. The DNA of the CDR3 is TGTGCCAGCAGCTTAGCGGCAGGGGTACGCGCTGAAGCTTTCTTT. The chain employs TRBV7-9 and TRBJ1-1; D perhaps matches TRBD1 (6 bases). The CDR3 is 15 amino acids. With 0 bases removed from V and 6 bases from J, the gap between germline ends came to 14 bases. Germline CDR1 and CDR2: SEHNR and FQNEAQ (reference sequence).

The rearrangement joins TRBV20-1 to TRBJ1-6; no definite D call. The germline gives CDR1 DFQATT, CDR2 SNEGSKA (reference sequence). Trimming took 6 bases from V and 4 from J, leaving 16 bases between them. The CDR3 spans 15 residues. CDR3 DNA: TGCAGTGCACCCGAGGGTCGGTCTTATAATTCACCCCTCCACTTT. The encoded protein is CSAPEGRSYNSPLHF.

V gene TRBV2 combines with J gene TRBJ2-5; 9 nucleotides match TRBD2. The CDR3 is made up of 17 amino acids. CDR1 is SNHLY, CDR2 FYNNEI, per germline. J lost 0 bases, V lost 8 bases, and 13 bases had no gene match. Here the CDR3 reads CASVGVAGAIYQETQYF. The CDR3 DNA reads TGTGCCAGCGTCGGGGTAGCGGGGGCCATATACCAAGAGACCCAGTACTTC.

The V and J genes are TRBV2 and TRBJ1-1; D call uncertain. V lost 2 bases to trimming and J lost 2 bases, with 6 bases between them. CDR1 is SNHLY, CDR2 FYNNEI, per germline. This CDR3 comprises 13 residues. The CDR3 reads CASSEMENTEAFF. The CDR3 DNA is TGTGCCAGCAGTGAAATGGAAAACACTGAAGCTTTCTTT.

This clonotype occurred many times. The V gene is TRBV10-3, the J gene TRBJ1-3; D unclear. The V and J ends lost 10 bases and 0 bases respectively, with 16 bases between them. The germline V gene encodes CDR1 ENHRY and CDR2 SYGVKD. The CDR3 sequence is 15 residues long. CDR3 sequence reads: CATYPDGNSGNTIYF. In nucleotides, the CDR3 is TGTGCCACCTACCCGGACGGGAACTCTGGAAACACCATATATTTT.